The following is a T cell receptor (beta chain) sequence with its context. Patients were ineligible given autoimmune disease history or systemic immunosuppression. Baseline was the first blood sampling point, followed by cycle 4 day 1 and cycle 7 day 1. The record originates from a study of OX40 agonist ivuxolimab in advanced cancers. Study in general: The dose of intravenous ivuxolimab that patients received every 2 weeks ranged from 0.01 to 10 mg/kg. A male proportion of approximately 83% was recorded, with mean age about 54 years and range roughly 20 to 85.

The germline V gene encodes CDR1 SGHRS and CDR2 YFSETQ. The V and J ends lost 2 bases and 2 bases respectively, with 10 bases between them. This CDR3 region has 15 residues. Clones were sequenced by immunoSEQ multiplex PCR, and TCRdb holds only the in-frame ones, with some missing. Among approximately 59,000 clones listed, 84% were seen once. J is TRBJ2-2 and V is TRBV5-1; the D gene could be TRBD1 or TRBD2 (5 bases each). This TCR was sampled from an adult with an advanced solid tumor such as melanoma, head and neck, liver or kidney cancer. The sequencing here drew on CD4+ or CD8+ T cells sorted from blood, taken in a trial of the OX40 agonist ivuxolimab. Here the CDR3 DNA reads TGCGCCAGCAGCTTCGGGGACCCCAACACCGGGGAGCTGTTTTTT. Protein product: CASSFGDPNTGELFF.